Listed below are T cell receptor beta chains from one sample, sequenced in a study of blood T cells in healthy people across ages. From the 5' RACE reads, TCRdb called clonotypes with MiXCR, one entry per CDR3 protein. The data contain 1.5 million to 2 million distinct CDR3 sequences, roughly 30% of them seen just once; the ten biggest clones take up 7.7%. The specimen was blood. Every receptor here comes from a woman in her twenties or thirties in good health. Each CDR3 is given with its conserved first and last residue. A D gene is named only where the DNA matches it firmly. The size entry is marked missing in some rows and otherwise reads once, few, many or a size class.

TRBJ2-1 - TRBV10-3 - TGTGCCATCAGTGGAAGAAGCTCCTACAATGAGCAGTTCTTC CAISGRSSYNEQFF
TRBJ1-5 - TRBV27 - TGTGCCAGCAGTTTATCGGGCGACAAGGACAATCAGCCCCAGCATTTT CASSLSGDKDNQPQHF
TRBJ1-1 - TRBV29-1 TRBD1 TGCAGCGTCAGACGACTCCAGGGGGCGAACACTGAAGCTTTCTTT CSVRRLQGANTEAFF
TRBJ2-5 - TRBV5-5 - TGTGCCAGCAGCTTGGAATGGGTAGAGACCCAGTACTTC CASSLEWVETQYF
TRBJ1-5 - TRBV24-1 TRBD1 TGTGCCACCAGTGAGTCGGGACAGGGGGACAATCAGCCCCAGCATTTT CATSESGQGDNQPQHF
TRBJ2-5 few TRBV3-1 TRBD2 TGTGCCAGCGCACGACTAGCGGGGGAGACCCAGTACTTC CASARLAGETQYF
TRBJ2-7 many TRBV29-1 - TGCAGCGTTGTCTGGAGACGGGGCTACGAGCAGTACTTC CSVVWRRGYEQYF
TRBJ2-3 - TRBV14 TRBD2 TGTGCCAGCAGCCAAGGGAAACTAGCGGGAGCCCCCACCGATACGCAGTATTTT CASSQGKLAGAPTDTQYF
TRBJ2-1 - TRBV6-2/TRBV6-3 - TGTGCCAGCAGTTACTCTCGGACCACGAATGAGCAGTTCTTC CASSYSRTTNEQFF
TRBJ2-1 - TRBV2 - TGTGCCAGCGGCGTGGCGCCGTACAATGAGCAGTTCTTC CASGVAPYNEQFF
TRBJ1-1 - TRBV18 - TGTGCCAGCCAAAACACTGAAGCTTTCTTT CASQNTEAFF
TRBJ2-7 few TRBV3-1 TRBD1 TGTGCCAGCTGGGCGGGTGACAGGGCCTACGAGCAGTACTTC CASWAGDRAYEQYF
TRBJ2-7 few TRBV2 TRBD1 TGTGCCAGCAGTGCCGTGACAGGGGATATCTACGAGCAGTACTTC CASSAVTGDIYEQYF
TRBJ2-5 many TRBV20-1 TRBD1 TGCAGTGCTAGGGGGACAGAGTACCAAGAGACCCAGTACTTC CSARGTEYQETQYF
TRBJ2-5 - TRBV5-5 - TGTGCCAGCAGCTCAGGCCCCGCCCTGGAAGAGACCCAGTACTTC CASSSGPALEETQYF
TRBJ2-3 - TRBV11-2 - TGTGCCAGCAGCTTAGAGCGGGGACAAGCTTATACGCAGTATTTT CASSLERGQAYTQYF
TRBJ1-5 - TRBV2 - TGTGCCAGCAGACGGCCGGGGGATCAGCCCCAGCATTTT CASRRPGDQPQHF
TRBJ2-5 - TRBV15 - TGTGCCACCAGCAGACAGTCGGAGATTCGAGACACCCAGTACTTC CATSRQSEIRDTQYF
TRBJ1-1 few TRBV10-3 - TGTGCCATCACAGCAAGGGATGACACTGAAGCTTTCTTT CAITARDDTEAFF
TRBJ1-1 - TRBV28 - TGTGCCAGCAGTTCCGCGGACATCACGAACACTGAAGCTTTCTTT CASSSADITNTEAFF
TRBJ1-1 - TRBV20-1 TRBD1 TGCAGTGCTAGAGATCTGACAGGGGGCTCGGACACTGAAGCTTTCTTT CSARDLTGGSDTEAFF
TRBJ2-7 - TRBV29-1 TRBD2 TGCAGCGTTGTACGGGGAGGGTCCTACGAGCAGTACTTC CSVVRGGSYEQYF
TRBJ2-3 few TRBV27 TRBD2 TGTGCCACTCATACCGCCACTAGCGGGACAGATACGCAGTATTTT CATHTATSGTDTQYF
TRBJ1-5 many TRBV25-1 - TGTGCCAGCAGACAGGGAGGCAGCAATCAGCCCCAGCATTTT CASRQGGSNQPQHF
TRBJ2-1 few TRBV7-9 - TGTGCCAGCAGCGTACAGGGCCTTAGAGGCAATGAGCAGTTCTTC CASSVQGLRGNEQFF
TRBJ2-7 - TRBV7-9 - TGTGCCAGCAGCTGGGGACGGCCCTACGAGCAGTACTTC CASSWGRPYEQYF
TRBJ2-7 few TRBV20-1 TRBD1 TGCAGTGCTCAACGGGACAGGGGAATATCCGAGCAGTACTTC CSAQRDRGISEQYF
TRBJ2-7 - TRBV5-1 TRBD2 TGCGCCAGCAAACCGACCGGGACTAGCGGGAGTGGATTAGGGGAGCAGTACTTC CASKPTGTSGSGLGEQYF
TRBJ2-3 - TRBV29-1 TRBD2 TGCAGCGTTCGAGGAACTAGCGGGGGGAGCACAGATACGCAGTATTTT CSVRGTSGGSTDTQYF
TRBJ2-7 - TRBV30 - TGTGCCTGGAAGAGCGGAATCCAGAGAAACGAGCAGTACTTC CAWKSGIQRNEQYF
TRBJ2-7 few TRBV20-1 TRBD2 TGCAGTGCTACGGGGACTAGCGGACTCAATGAGCAGTACTTC CSATGTSGLNEQYF
TRBJ1-5 - TRBV29-1 - TGCAGCGTTGGGGCAGGGCCCAATCAGCCCCAGCATTTT CSVGAGPNQPQHF
TRBJ2-5 - TRBV5-1 TRBD2 TGCGCCAGCAGCTTTTGGCGGGAGCCTACGGGGGAGACCCAGTACTTC CASSFWREPTGETQYF
TRBJ2-2 few TRBV5-1 - TGCGCCAGCAGCCCCGTTCCAGGCAACACCGGGGAGCTGTTTTTT CASSPVPGNTGELFF
TRBJ2-1 once TRBV20-1 TRBD2 TGCAGTGCCTTGGGGCTAGCGGGAGAGCGTGAGCAGTTCTTC CSALGLAGEREQFF
TRBJ2-5 many TRBV12-5 - TGTGCTAGTGGTCATACTCCTGGGACCCAGTACTTC CASGHTPGTQYF
TRBJ1-4 few TRBV20-1 - TGCAGTGCTCCAAACCCAGGAATCGTTAATGAAAAACTGTTTTTT CSAPNPGIVNEKLFF
TRBJ2-1 few TRBV9 - TGTGCCAGCAGCGTAGGCGGAACTAGGGGTGAGCAGTTCTTC CASSVGGTRGEQFF
TRBJ1-4 - TRBV6-6 - TGTGCCAGCAGTTCGGGAACGACAGTTAATGAAAAACTGTTTTTT CASSSGTTVNEKLFF
TRBJ2-1 - TRBV7-6 - TGTGCCAGCCGCGGCCCGGGCAGCTCCTACAATGAGCAGTTCTTC CASRGPGSSYNEQFF
TRBJ2-3 many TRBV5-1 - TGCGCCAGCAGCTTGGACAAGGTGGATACGCAGTATTTT CASSLDKVDTQYF
TRBJ2-3 few TRBV29-1 - TGCAGCGTTGATCCAGGGCCAGATACGCAGTATTTT CSVDPGPDTQYF
TRBJ2-7 many TRBV5-1 - TGCGCCAGCAGCTTGCTGACAGCCTACGAGCAGTACTTC CASSLLTAYEQYF
TRBJ1-2 few TRBV6-5 TRBD1 TGTGCCAGCAGTTACCCGACGGACAGGGGATGGGGCTACACCTTC CASSYPTDRGWGYTF
TRBJ2-7 - TRBV9 TRBD1 TGTGCCAGCAGCGCCTCCTTAAACTACAGGGGTGACGAGCAGTACTTC CASSASLNYRGDEQYF
TRBJ1-4 few TRBV6-5 - TGTGCCAGCAGTTACTCGTCCGCCGAAAAACTGTTTTTT CASSYSSAEKLFF
TRBJ2-3 few TRBV7-3 - TGTGCCAGCAGCTTCGAATTCGGAGATACGCAGTATTTT CASSFEFGDTQYF
TRBJ1-4 - TRBV28 - TGTGCCAGCAGTTTGTCGGTAAATAATGAAGAACTGTTTTTT CASSLSVNNEELFF
TRBJ2-6 - TRBV6-5 - TGTGCCAGCAGCTGGACGGAGTCTGGGGCCAACGTCCTGACTTTC CASSWTESGANVLTF
TRBJ2-3 - TRBV29-1 TRBD2 TGCAGCGTTTATGCGGGGGGAGATACGCAGTATTTT CSVYAGGDTQYF
TRBJ2-1 once TRBV5-1 TRBD2 TGCGCCAGCAGCTTGATGCCTAGCGGGACGACTTACGGCAATGAGCAGTTCTTC CASSLMPSGTTYGNEQFF
TRBJ1-3 - TRBV20-1 - TGCAGTGCTAGAGGATCTGGAAACACCACATATTTT CSARGSGNTTYF
TRBJ2-5 - TRBV7-3 - TGTGCCTGCAGCTTCTTGGCGGGAAGGGAGACCCAGTACTTC CACSFLAGRETQYF
TRBJ2-1 - TRBV7-9 TRBD1 TGTGCCAGCAGCTTTTTAGTGCAGGGGGAGAGGAATGAGCAGTTCTTC CASSFLVQGERNEQFF
TRBJ1-2 few TRBV7-2 - TGTGCCAGCAGCAGATCGGGGACACCGGTTTATGGGTATGGCTACACCTTC CASSRSGTPVYGYGYTF
TRBJ1-1 - TRBV7-2 TRBD1 TGTGCCAGCAGACCGTCAGGGACAGAAGATGGTGAAGCTTTCTTT CASRPSGTEDGEAFF
TRBJ2-7 - TRBV5-1 TRBD1 TGCGCCAGCAGCACCTTGACAGGGTATGAGCAGTACTTC CASSTLTGYEQYF
TRBJ2-1 many TRBV4-2 - TGTGCCAGCAGCCAAGGAGGGGGGTCCCTGGGAGGTGAGCAGTTCTTC CASSQGGGSLGGEQFF
TRBJ2-3 many TRBV20-1 - TGCAGCGCGGGGACATACACAGATACGCAGTATTTT CSAGTYTDTQYF